These T cell receptor beta chains were read from a single sample in a study of vaccination and CD4 T cells after COVID-19. For these TCRs, the target antigens are not known. TCRdb called the PCR reads again in MiXCR, with one record for every CDR3 protein. The table lists about 13,000 distinct CDR3 sequences, roughly 60% of them singletons. Material: CD4+ T cells from blood, cultured in vitro. These receptors all stem from a human donor who had recovered from COVID-19. Both conserved end residues are part of each CDR3. D genes are given only for firm matches. Size values are once, few and many counts, or a class for expanded clones, and some rows have none.

clone_size j_call v_call d_call cdr3_aa cdr3_nt
- TRBJ2-7 TRBV20-1 - CSAPRARLSSYEQYF TGCAGTGCCCCCCGGGCGCGGCTAAGCTCCTACGAGCAGTACTTC
- TRBJ1-4 TRBV4-2 - CASSQAGGRTNEKLFF TGTGCCAGCAGCCAAGCCGGGGGACGGACTAATGAAAAACTGTTTTTT
- TRBJ2-5 TRBV6-1 TRBD1 CASSLPGQGFATQYF TGTGCCAGCAGTCTTCCGGGACAGGGATTTGCGACCCAGTACTTC
- TRBJ1-6 TRBV20-1 - CSARVGPSNSPLHF TGCAGTGCTAGAGTTGGGCCTAGTAATTCACCCCTCCACTTT
- TRBJ2-5 TRBV3-1 - CASSQAYAAKRTQYF TGTGCCAGCAGCCAGGCCTACGCGGCCAAGAGGACCCAGTACTTC
- TRBJ1-3 TRBV6-1 - CASRGRLSGNTIYF TGTGCCAGCAGAGGACGCCTTTCAGGAAACACCATATATTTT
- TRBJ1-5 TRBV12-3/TRBV12-4 TRBD1 CASSTTGGQAQHF TGTGCCAGCAGTACTACAGGGGGCCAGGCCCAGCATTTT
- TRBJ1-2 TRBV5-4 - CASSLAKTVDGYTF TGTGCCAGCAGCTTGGCCAAGACAGTAGATGGCTACACCTTC
- TRBJ1-2 TRBV3-1 - CASSQDGLGNTF TGTGCCAGCAGCCAAGACGGCTTAGGGAACACCTTC
once TRBJ2-7 TRBV30 TRBD2 CAWRASGSSLEQYF TGTGCCTGGAGAGCTAGCGGGAGCTCTCTCGAGCAGTACTTC
- TRBJ2-3 TRBV20-1 - CSAQTSTDTQYF TGCAGTGCCCAAACTAGCACAGATACGCAGTATTTT
few TRBJ2-3 TRBV27 TRBD2 CASSLQLRSGSADTQYF TGTGCCAGCAGTTTACAACTGAGAAGCGGGAGCGCAGATACGCAGTATTTT
- TRBJ1-2 TRBV5-6 TRBD1 CASSPRGDRGGSGYTF TGTGCCAGCAGCCCGAGAGGGGACAGGGGGGGAAGCGGCTACACCTTC
once TRBJ2-1 TRBV7-8 - CASSLRETYNEQFF TGTGCCAGCAGCTTGCGGGAAACCTACAATGAGCAGTTCTTC
once TRBJ2-1 TRBV21-1 - CASSKESRTGNNGQFF TGTGCCAGCAGCAAAGAATCCAGGACAGGGAACAATGGGCAGTTCTTC
- TRBJ2-3 TRBV6-1 - CASREYTQYF TGTGCCAGCAGGGAGTATACGCAGTATTTT
- TRBJ2-7 TRBV18 - CASSPPSRVYEQYF TGTGCCAGCTCACCACCGTCCAGGGTCTACGAGCAGTACTTC
few TRBJ1-5 TRBV12-3/TRBV12-4 TRBD1 CASSRTGDSNQPQHF TGTGCCAGCAGTAGGACAGGGGATAGCAATCAGCCCCAGCATTTT
- TRBJ2-5 TRBV7-9 - CASSPRRRAGETQYF TGTGCCAGCAGCCCTCGCAGGAGGGCCGGGGAGACCCAGTACTTC
- TRBJ1-1 TRBV20-1 - CSALQGRWTEAFF TGCAGTGCACTACAGGGAAGGTGGACTGAAGCTTTCTTT
- TRBJ2-1 TRBV6-5 - CASSYTAAEGNEQFF TGTGCCAGCAGTTACACGGCGGCGGAGGGCAATGAGCAGTTCTTC
once TRBJ1-1 TRBV20-1 TRBD1 CSARDRTGVNTEAFF TGCAGTGCTAGGGATCGGACAGGGGTGAACACTGAAGCTTTCTTT
- TRBJ1-3 TRBV7-2 - CASSRQENTIYF TGTGCCAGCAGCCGACAGGAAAACACCATATATTTT
- TRBJ2-3 TRBV7-6 - CASSLGSTDTQYF TGTGCCAGCAGCTTAGGTAGCACAGATACGCAGTATTTT
- TRBJ1-2 TRBV5-4 TRBD1 CASSLGQGFNYGYTF TGTGCCAGCAGCTTGGGACAGGGTTTCAACTATGGCTACACCTTC
few TRBJ2-7 TRBV7-2 - CASSLEGFGGNEQYF TGTGCCAGCAGCTTAGAAGGATTCGGTGGGAACGAGCAGTACTTC
- TRBJ1-1 TRBV10-3 - CAISDQTVEAFF TGTGCCATCAGTGATCAGACCGTAGAAGCTTTCTTT
- TRBJ2-3 TRBV7-2 TRBD1 CASILGTGTDTQYF TGTGCCAGCATCCTGGGGACAGGCACAGATACGCAGTATTTT
- TRBJ1-5 TRBV2 - CASTGGSNQPQHF TGTGCCAGCACGGGAGGGAGCAATCAGCCCCAGCATTTT
- TRBJ2-7 TRBV6-2/TRBV6-3 TRBD2 CATSSPGLTLYEQYF TGTGCCACCTCGTCCCCGGGACTAACGCTTTACGAGCAGTACTTC
- TRBJ1-1 TRBV5-1 - CASRRTGGDTEAFF TGCGCCAGCAGGCGAACAGGAGGAGACACTGAAGCTTTCTTT
- TRBJ2-3 TRBV27 - CASSSGDINTDTQYF TGTGCCAGCAGTTCGGGAGACATAAACACAGATACGCAGTATTTT
few TRBJ1-2 TRBV2 - CASSRDGGYTF TGTGCCAGCAGCCGGGACGGTGGCTACACCTTC
few TRBJ2-2 TRBV12-3/TRBV12-4 - CASRPYKTGELFF TGTGCCAGCAGGCCCTATAAGACCGGGGAGCTGTTTTTT
few TRBJ1-1 TRBV20-1 TRBD1 CSATREGANTEAFF TGCAGTGCTACCCGGGAGGGGGCGAACACTGAAGCTTTCTTT
- TRBJ2-5 TRBV6-2/TRBV6-3 TRBD2 CASSKTGLRNVGTQYF TGTGCCAGCAGTAAGACGGGACTACGGAATGTGGGGACCCAGTACTTC
- TRBJ2-3 TRBV11-3 TRBD2 CASSLGRLAGGSDTQYF TGTGCCAGCAGCTTAGGTCGGCTAGCGGGAGGGTCAGATACGCAGTATTTT
- TRBJ1-2 TRBV7-9 - CASSTRDVYGYTF TGTGCCAGCAGCACCAGAGATGTTTACGGCTACACCTTC
- TRBJ1-2 TRBV19 TRBD1 CASSAGQQLYGYTF TGTGCCAGTAGCGCGGGACAGCAGCTCTATGGCTACACCTTC
few TRBJ1-5 TRBV21-1 - CASTNPGGGQGALNQPQHF TGTGCCAGCACCAACCCTGGGGGGGGGCAAGGGGCCCTCAATCAGCCCCAGCATTTT
- TRBJ1-2 TRBV20-1 - CSARDLRGGVGYTF TGCAGTGCTAGAGATCTTCGGGGGGGGGTTGGCTACACCTTC
few TRBJ1-2 TRBV15 - CATSRTNGYGYTF TGTGCCACCAGCAGAACCAACGGCTATGGCTACACCTTC
- TRBJ2-3 TRBV19 TRBD2 CASSVSGSGRTDTQYF TGTGCCAGTAGTGTCAGCGGGAGCGGGCGGACAGATACGCAGTATTTT